A single T cell receptor (beta chain) is shown here with its context. A junction end diverges from the germline sequence, so it may reflect a read error. TCRdb fed the PCR reads into MiXCR, producing one record per CDR3 protein. This table has hundreds of thousands of distinct CDR3 sequences, roughly 23% appearing once. The sample originates from a study of molecular identifiers for immune sequencing clone quantification. The receptor was derived from a human donor in good health. Some libraries in this study had Jurkat cell RNA spiked in. Sequencing was carried out using naive CD8+ T cells from blood, with Jurkat cell RNA spiked in. The sample's subset: FACS-sorted CD8+CD4-CCR7+CD45RA+ naive T cells.

The CDR3 reads CSARDEVSGPTYAQYF. The CDR3 nucleotides read TGCAGTGCTAGAGATGAGGTTAGCGGGCCGACCTACGCGCAGTACTTC. This chain joins TRBV20-1 and TRBJ2-7; 7 positions agree with TRBD2. The CDR3 totals 16 residues. Germline V lookup: CDR1 DFQATT, CDR2 SNEGSKA (reference sequence).